These 7 T cell receptor beta chains came from one sample sequenced in a study of T cell changes during pregnancy in multiple sclerosis. Clones were read by immunoSEQ multiplex PCR, and TCRdb kept only the in-frame ones, dropping some. The sample lists 35,000 to 45,000 clones, around 90% occurring once. The sequencing here drew on peripheral blood, taken before pregnancy. The origin of the receptors is a female donor with multiple sclerosis, enrolled in a pregnancy study.

The chain couples TRBV7-9 to TRBJ1-1, with D hard to call. The CDR3 spans 15 residues. The germline CDR1 and CDR2 sequences are SEHNR and FQNEAQ (reference sequence). V lost 5 bases and J lost 3, with 16 bases in between. The CDR3 DNA reads as TGTGCCAGCAGCCCGCCCGGAATTGAGGACACTGAAGCTTTCTTT. It translates to CASSPPGIEDTEAFF. The whole variable domain, remainder taken from reference TRBV7-9 and TRBJ1-1, is DTGVSQNPRHKITKRGQNVTFRCDPISEHNRLYWYRQTLGQGPEFLTYFQNEAQLEKSRLLSDRFSAERPKGSFSTLEIQRTEQGDSAMYLCASSPPGIEDTEAFFGQGTRLTVV.

The chain is built from TRBV19 and TRBJ2-2, with a weak D call TRBD1 (5 bases). CDR3 size: 15 residues. CDR1 and CDR2 (germline): LNHDA, SQIVND (reference sequence). Trimming removed 0 bases at V and 2 bases at J, with 7 bases between. In nucleotides, the CDR3 is TGTGCCAGTAGTATAGAAAGGACAAACACCGGGGAGCTGTTTTTT. Its protein is CASSIERTNTGELFF.

The V gene is TRBV6-5, the J gene TRBJ1-1; TRBD1 matches 11 bases. J gave up 11 bases and V 6 bases, and 8 bases lay outside the gene matches. The germline gives CDR1 MNHEY, CDR2 SVGAGI. CDR3 size: 13 residues. The CDR3 coding sequence is TGTGCCAGCAGACTCCGGACAGGGGGCGCGGCTTTCTTT. Amino acid sequence: CASRLRTGGAAFF.

This CDR3 reads CASSYTRGDTQYF. The CDR3, as DNA: TGTGCCAGCAGTTACACCAGGGGAGATACGCAGTATTTT. The chain recombines TRBV27 with TRBJ2-3; D possibly corresponds to TRBD1 (6 bases). Trimming removed 4 bases at V and 5 bases at J, with 10 bases between. Germline CDR1 is MNHEY and CDR2 is SMNVEV (reference sequence). CDR3 length: 13 amino acids.

The rearrangement links TRBV28 to TRBJ2-7; TRBD2 agrees at 10 bases. Germline V gene sequence: CDR1 MDHEN, CDR2 SYDVKM. The junction had 10 bases not matched to a gene; V was cut back by 1 base and J by 4 bases. This CDR3 has 17 residues. The CDR3 bases are TGTGCCAGCAGTTTATTCCCCTCTCTAGCGGGAGTGTACGAGCAGTACTTC. Translation: CASSLFPSLAGVYEQYF.

This chain links TRBV13 with TRBJ2-6; 8 bases fit TRBD1. The V gene's germline CDR1 is PRHDT and CDR2 FYEKMQ (reference sequence). The CDR3 loop spans 17 amino acids. V shed 5 bases and J 1 base; nucleotides not matched to a gene: 7. The CDR3 region is CASSPGQGKSGANVLTF. CDR3 DNA: TGTGCCAGCAGCCCAGGACAGGGTAAATCTGGGGCCAACGTCCTGACTTTC. Together with reference TRBV13 and TRBJ2-6, the CDR3 gives the full variable domain: AAGVIQSPRHLIKEKRETATLKCYPIPRHDTVYWYQQGPGQDPQFLISFYEKMQSDKGSIPDRFSAQQFSDYHSELNMSSLELGDSALYFCASSPGQGKSGANVLTFGAGSRLTVL.

This sequence joins TRBV5-6 and TRBJ1-1; D possibly corresponds to TRBD1 (6 bases). The CDR3 has 15 amino acids. The ends were cut back, 4 bases at V and 1 base at J, with 14 bases in the middle. Germline V gene sequence: CDR1 SGHDT, CDR2 YYEEEE. Written as DNA, the CDR3 is TGTGCCAGCAGCCCCGTGGGGGCCCCGAACACTGAAGCTTTCTTT. This translates into CASSPVGAPNTEAFF.